The source of this TCR beta chain is a study of CD8+ T cells in alopecia areata. Study as a whole: For the treated group, dosing was oral tofacitinib at 5 to 10 mg twice daily.

Specified treatment: oral pan-JAK inhibitor, 5-10 mg twice daily. RNA was extracted and reverse transcribed into cDNA as the sequencing template. TCRdb's table, derived via immunoSEQ multiplex PCR, lists solely in-frame clones and lacks some. The data show under 300,000 clones, roughly 63% seen once. Trimming took 0 bases from V and 0 from J; bases not matched to a gene: 5. Germline values: CDR1 SGHRS, CDR2 YFSETQ. The CDR3 has 16 amino acids. Study-level results: Within the top 100, expanded CD8+ clones significantly decreased with tofacitinib, as did scalp clonality. Normal scalp had lower clonality than lesional scalp, with alopecia totalis/universalis lesions showing this most strongly.

Concerning this clone itself: Antigen: not known. The same CDR3 also results from other DNA sequences found in this sample.

This chain connects TRBV5-1 to TRBJ2-7; 8 bases align to TRBD2. This TCR was sampled from a human donor with alopecia areata. The specimen comprised CD4+ T cells sorted from blood, sampled at week 52, from a patient treated with tofacitinib. The CDR3 DNA follows: TGCGCCAGCAGCTTGGCCTTAGCGGGGAGCTCCTACGAGCAGTACTTC. Translating gives CASSLALAGSSYEQYF.